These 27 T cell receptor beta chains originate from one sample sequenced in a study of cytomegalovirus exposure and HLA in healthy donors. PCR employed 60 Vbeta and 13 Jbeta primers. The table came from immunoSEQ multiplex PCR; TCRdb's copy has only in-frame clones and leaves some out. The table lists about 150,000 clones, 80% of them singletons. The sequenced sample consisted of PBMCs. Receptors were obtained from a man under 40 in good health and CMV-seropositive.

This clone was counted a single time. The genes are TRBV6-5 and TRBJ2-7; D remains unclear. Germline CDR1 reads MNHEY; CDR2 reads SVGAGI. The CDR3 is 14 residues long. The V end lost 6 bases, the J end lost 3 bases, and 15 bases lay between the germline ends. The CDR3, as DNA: TGTGCCAGCAGCACTATCGGAGAAAACTACGAGCAGTACTTC. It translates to CASSTIGENYEQYF.

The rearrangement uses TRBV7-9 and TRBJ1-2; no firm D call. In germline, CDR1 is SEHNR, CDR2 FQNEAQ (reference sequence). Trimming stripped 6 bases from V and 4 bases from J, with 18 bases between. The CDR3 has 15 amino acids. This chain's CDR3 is CASRKTGVEGYGYTF. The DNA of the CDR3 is TGTGCCAGCAGAAAAACCGGGGTAGAGGGCTATGGCTACACCTTC.

In nucleotides, the CDR3 is TGTGCCAGCAGCCCCCCGCTCCCGGGGACAGACTCCTACGAGCAGTACTTC. This gives the protein CASSPPLPGTDSYEQYF. This rearrangement joins TRBV7-9 to TRBJ2-7; 7 bases align to TRBD1. The J segment lost 0 bases and the V segment lost 5 bases, leaving 13 bases of the junction unmatched. CDR3 length: 17 amino acids. CDR1 is SEHNR and CDR2 is FQNEAQ in the germline V gene (reference sequence). The entire variable domain, with the rest obtained from reference TRBV7-9 and TRBJ2-7, is as follows: DTGVSQNPRHKITKRGQNVTFRCDPISEHNRLYWYRQTLGQGPEFLTYFQNEAQLEKSRLLSDRFSAERPKGSFSTLEIQRTEQGDSAMYLCASSPPLPGTDSYEQYFGPGTRLTVT.

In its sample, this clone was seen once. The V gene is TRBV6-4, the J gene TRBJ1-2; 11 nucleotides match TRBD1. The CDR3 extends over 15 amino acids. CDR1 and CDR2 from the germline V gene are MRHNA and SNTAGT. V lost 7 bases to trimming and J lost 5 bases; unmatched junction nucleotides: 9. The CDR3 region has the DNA TGTGCCAGCACCGAAAGGACAGGGGGCGGATATGGCTACACCTTC. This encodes CASTERTGGGYGYTF.

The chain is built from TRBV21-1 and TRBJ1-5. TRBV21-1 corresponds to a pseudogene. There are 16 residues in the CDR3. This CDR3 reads CASSKEGGSHNQPQHF. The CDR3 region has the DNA TGTGCCAGCAGCAAAGAGGGAGGGTCTCACAATCAGCCCCAGCATTTT.

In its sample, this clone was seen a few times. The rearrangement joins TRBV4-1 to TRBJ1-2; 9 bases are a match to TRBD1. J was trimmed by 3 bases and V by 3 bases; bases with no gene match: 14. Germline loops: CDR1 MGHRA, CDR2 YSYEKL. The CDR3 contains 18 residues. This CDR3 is CASSHRVPGQGSYYGYTF. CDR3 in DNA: TGCGCCAGCAGCCACCGCGTTCCGGGACAGGGTTCCTACTATGGCTACACCTTC.

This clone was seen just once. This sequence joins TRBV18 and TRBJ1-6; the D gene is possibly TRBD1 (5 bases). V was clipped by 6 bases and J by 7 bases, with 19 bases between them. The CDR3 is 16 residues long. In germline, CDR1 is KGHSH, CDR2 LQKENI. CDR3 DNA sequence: TGTGCCAGCTCCGTATCAAGCGGGACTTGGAATTCACCCCTCCACTTT. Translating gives CASSVSSGTWNSPLHF.

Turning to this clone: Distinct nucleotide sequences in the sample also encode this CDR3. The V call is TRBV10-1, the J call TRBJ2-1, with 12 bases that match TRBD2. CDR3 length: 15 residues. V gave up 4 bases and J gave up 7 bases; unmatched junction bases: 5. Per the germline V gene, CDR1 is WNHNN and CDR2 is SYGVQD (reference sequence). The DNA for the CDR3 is TGCGCCAGCAGTGGGCTAGCGGGAGGGCCAAATGAGCAGTTCTTC. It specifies CASSGLAGGPNEQFF.

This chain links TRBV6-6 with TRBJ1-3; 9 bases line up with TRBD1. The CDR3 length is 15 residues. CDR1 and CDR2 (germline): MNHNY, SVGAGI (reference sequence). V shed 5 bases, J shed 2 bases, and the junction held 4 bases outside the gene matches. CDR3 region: CASSLGQGTGNTIYF. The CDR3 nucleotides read TGTGCCAGCAGTCTCGGACAGGGGACTGGAAACACCATATATTTT.

The CDR3, as DNA: TGTGCCAGCTCACCAGCCGAGGAGCAGTACTTC. It specifies CASSPAEEQYF. The chain combines TRBV18 with TRBJ2-7; D is unclear. The germline CDR1 and CDR2 sequences are KGHSH and LQKENI. The CDR3 has 11 residues. V was cut by 2 bases and J by 7 bases, with 6 bases left in between.

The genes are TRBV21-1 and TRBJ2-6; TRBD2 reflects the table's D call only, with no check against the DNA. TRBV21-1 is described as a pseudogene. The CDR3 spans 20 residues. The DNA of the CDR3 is TGTGCCAGCAGCAAACGAGGTAGGACTACCCCAAGCTCTGGGGCCAACGTCCTGACTTTC. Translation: CASSKRGRTTPSSGANVLTF.

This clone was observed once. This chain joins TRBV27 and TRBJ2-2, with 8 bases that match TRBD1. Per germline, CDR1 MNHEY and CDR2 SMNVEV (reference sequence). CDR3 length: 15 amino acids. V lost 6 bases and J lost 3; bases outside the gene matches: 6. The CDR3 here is CASRAGQGDTGELFF. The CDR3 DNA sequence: TGTGCCAGCAGGGCAGGACAGGGAGACACCGGGGAGCTGTTTTTT.

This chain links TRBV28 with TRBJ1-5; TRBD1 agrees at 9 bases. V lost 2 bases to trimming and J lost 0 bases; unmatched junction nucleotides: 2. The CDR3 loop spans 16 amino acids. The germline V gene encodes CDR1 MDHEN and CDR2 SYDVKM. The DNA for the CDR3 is TGTGCCAGCAGTTTAGGGACAGGGTATAGCAATCAGCCCCAGCATTTT. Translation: CASSLGTGYSNQPQHF.

The CDR3 sequence is CASSLLGSRTRTGEQYF. The CDR3 bases are TGTGCCAGCAGCTTATTAGGGTCGAGGACTAGGACGGGCGAGCAGTACTTC. The rearrangement joins TRBV5-6 to TRBJ2-7, with TRBD2 identical over 7 bases. Losses at the gene ends were 2 bases for V and 6 bases for J; bases not matched to a gene: 17. The CDR3 contains 17 residues. CDR1 and CDR2 (germline): SGHDT, YYEEEE.

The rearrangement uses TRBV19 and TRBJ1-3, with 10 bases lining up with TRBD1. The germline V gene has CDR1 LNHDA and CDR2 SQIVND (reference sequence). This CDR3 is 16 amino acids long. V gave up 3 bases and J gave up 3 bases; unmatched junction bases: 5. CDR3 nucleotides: TGTGCCAGTAGTATTCGACAGGGGGCATATGGAAACACCATATATTTT. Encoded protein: CASSIRQGAYGNTIYF.

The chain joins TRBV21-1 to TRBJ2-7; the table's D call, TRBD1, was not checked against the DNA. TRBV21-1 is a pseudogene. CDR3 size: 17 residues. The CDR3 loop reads CASSKTRRGTGGYEQYF. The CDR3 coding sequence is TGTGCCAGCAGCAAAACGAGAAGAGGGACAGGGGGCTACGAGCAGTACTTC.

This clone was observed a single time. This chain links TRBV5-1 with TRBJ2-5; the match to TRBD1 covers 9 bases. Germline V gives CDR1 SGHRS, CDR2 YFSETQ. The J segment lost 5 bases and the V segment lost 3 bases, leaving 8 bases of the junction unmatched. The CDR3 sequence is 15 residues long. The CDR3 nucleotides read TGCGCCAGCAGCTCACCGGGACAGGGCTGGGAGACCCAGTACTTC. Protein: CASSSPGQGWETQYF.

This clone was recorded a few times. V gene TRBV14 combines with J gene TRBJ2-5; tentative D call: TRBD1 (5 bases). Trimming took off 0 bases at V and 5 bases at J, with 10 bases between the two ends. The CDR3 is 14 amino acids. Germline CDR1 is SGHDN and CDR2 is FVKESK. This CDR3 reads CASSQDLGLETQYF. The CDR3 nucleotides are TGTGCCAGCAGCCAAGATTTGGGGCTCGAGACCCAGTACTTC.

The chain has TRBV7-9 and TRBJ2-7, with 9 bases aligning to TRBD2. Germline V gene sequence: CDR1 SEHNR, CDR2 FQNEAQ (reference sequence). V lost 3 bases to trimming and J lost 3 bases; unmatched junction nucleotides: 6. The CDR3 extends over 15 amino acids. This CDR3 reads CASSFLAGEGYEQYF. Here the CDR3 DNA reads TGTGCCAGCAGCTTTTTAGCGGGAGAAGGCTACGAGCAGTACTTC.

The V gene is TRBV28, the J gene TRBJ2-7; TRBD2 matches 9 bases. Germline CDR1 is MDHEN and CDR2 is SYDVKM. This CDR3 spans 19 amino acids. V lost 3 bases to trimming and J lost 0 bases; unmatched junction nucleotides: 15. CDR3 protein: CASSFSLSILAGISYEQYF. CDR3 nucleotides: TGTGCCAGCAGTTTCTCGCTAAGTATACTAGCGGGTATCTCCTACGAGCAGTACTTC.

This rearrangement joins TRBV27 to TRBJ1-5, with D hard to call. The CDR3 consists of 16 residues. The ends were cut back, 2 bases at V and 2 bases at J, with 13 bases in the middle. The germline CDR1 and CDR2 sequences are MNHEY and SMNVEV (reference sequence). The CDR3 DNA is TGTGCCAGCAGTTTAGTGGCGGGTTTACGCAATCAGCCCCAGCATTTT. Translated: CASSLVAGLRNQPQHF.

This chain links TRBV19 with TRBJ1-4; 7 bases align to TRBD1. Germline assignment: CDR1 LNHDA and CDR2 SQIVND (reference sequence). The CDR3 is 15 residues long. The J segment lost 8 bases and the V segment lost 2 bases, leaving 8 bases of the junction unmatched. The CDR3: CASSISPTGYEKLFF. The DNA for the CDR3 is TGTGCCAGTAGTATAAGCCCGACAGGGTACGAAAAACTGTTTTTT.

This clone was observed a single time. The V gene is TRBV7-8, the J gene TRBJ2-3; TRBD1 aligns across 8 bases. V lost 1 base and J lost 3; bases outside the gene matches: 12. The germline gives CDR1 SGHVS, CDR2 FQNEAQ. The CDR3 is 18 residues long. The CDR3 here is CASSLDRARGQGTDTQYF. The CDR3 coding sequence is TGTGCCAGCAGCTTAGATAGGGCCAGGGGGCAGGGGACAGATACGCAGTATTTT.

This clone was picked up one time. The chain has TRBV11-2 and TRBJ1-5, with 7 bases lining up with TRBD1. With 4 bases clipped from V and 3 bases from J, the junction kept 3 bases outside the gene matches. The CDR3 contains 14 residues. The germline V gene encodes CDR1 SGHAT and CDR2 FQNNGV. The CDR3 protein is CASSSTGTNQPQHF. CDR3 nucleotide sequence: TGTGCCAGCAGCTCGACAGGGACCAATCAGCCCCAGCATTTT. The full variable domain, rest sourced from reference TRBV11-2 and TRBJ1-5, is EAGVAQSPRYKIIEKRQSVAFWCNPISGHATLYWYQQILGQGPKLLIQFQNNGVVDDSQLPKDRFSAERLKGVDSTLKIQPAKLEDSAVYLCASSSTGTNQPQHFGDGTRLSIL.

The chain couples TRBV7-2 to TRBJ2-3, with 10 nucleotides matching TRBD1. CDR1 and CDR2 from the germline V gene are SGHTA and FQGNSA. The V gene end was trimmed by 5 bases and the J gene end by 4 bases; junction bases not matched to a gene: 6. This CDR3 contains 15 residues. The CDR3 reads CASSDGQGGPDTQYF. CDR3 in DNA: TGTGCCAGCAGCGACGGACAGGGGGGACCAGATACGCAGTATTTT.

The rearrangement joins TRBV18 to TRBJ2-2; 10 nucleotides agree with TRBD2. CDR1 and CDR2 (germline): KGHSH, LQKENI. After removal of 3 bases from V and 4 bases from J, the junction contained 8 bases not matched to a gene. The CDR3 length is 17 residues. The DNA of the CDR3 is TGTGCCAGCTCACCTATGTGGACTAGCGGAGGCACCGGGGAGCTGTTTTTT. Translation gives CASSPMWTSGGTGELFF.

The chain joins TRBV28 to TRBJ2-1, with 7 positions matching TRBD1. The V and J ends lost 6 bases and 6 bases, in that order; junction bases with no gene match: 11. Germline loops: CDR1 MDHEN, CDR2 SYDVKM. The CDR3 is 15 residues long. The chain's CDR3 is CASRPSTGVGNEQFF. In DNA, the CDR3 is TGTGCCAGCAGACCGTCAACAGGGGTAGGCAATGAGCAGTTCTTC.